Reported below is one TCR delta chain. Its antigen remains unidentified. Sequences come from RNA converted to cDNA by reverse transcription. Multiplex PCR used pooled V-gene forward primers and a constant-region reverse primer to amplify CDR3s. TCRdb re-processed the multiplex PCR reads via CATT. The table includes around 19,000 delta-chain clones, 7% to 8.5% detected once. This record belongs to a study of Vδ1+ human thymocytes. Study-level findings and limits: In the thymus, TRG and TRD repertoires looked highly polyclonal with Gaussian CDR3 lengths.

Per the germline V gene, CDR1 is TSWWSYY and CDR2 is QGS. This CDR3 contains 17 residues. V dropped 1 base and J dropped 3 bases, with 15 bases sitting between them. The genes are TRDV1 and TRDJ2, with a weak D call TRDD3 (6 bases). This TCR was sampled from a child under two years old who had congenital heart surgery. Sequenced material: Vdelta1+ gamma-delta thymocytes from the thymus. Subset noted: FACS-sorted CD3+ TCRalphabeta- TCRVdelta1+ TCRVdelta2- thymocytes. CDR3 nucleotide sequence: TGTGCTCTTGGGGAACCCTGGGGCTGGGGCCTGACAGCACAACTCTTCTTT. Amino acid sequence: CALGEPWGWGLTAQLFF.